This entry lists 24 T cell receptor beta chains sequenced from one sample in a study of shared clonotypes between healthy human individuals. TCRdb keeps only in-frame clones here, not all; method: immunoSEQ multiplex PCR. This sample has 2 million to 2.5 million clones; around 95% occur once, and the top ten carry less than 0.15%. The sample was naive CD4+ T cells sorted from blood. Regarding subset: CD45RA+ positively selected. These TCRs come from a man younger than 35 in good health.

The CDR3: CASSLDGEEKLFF. CDR3 nucleotide sequence: TGCGCCAGCAGCTTGGATGGGGAGGAAAAACTGTTTTTT. The chain uses TRBV5-1 and TRBJ1-4, with D uncertain. CDR1 is SGHRS, CDR2 YFSETQ, per germline. The V end lost 0 bases, the J end lost 8 bases, and 8 bases lay between the germline ends. The CDR3 contains 13 residues.

The chain recombines TRBV27 with TRBJ1-4, with TRBD1 matching 9 bases. V shed 8 bases, J shed 5 bases, and the junction held 6 bases outside the gene matches. The CDR3 is 14 residues long. Germline V gives CDR1 MNHEY, CDR2 SMNVEV (reference sequence). This chain's CDR3 is CASRGTGPNEKLFF. The DNA of the CDR3 is TGTGCCAGCCGGGGGACAGGGCCGAATGAAAAACTGTTTTTT.

This chain connects TRBV6-4 to TRBJ2-3; 10 nucleotides align to TRBD2. There are 13 residues in the CDR3. Germline V lookup: CDR1 MRHNA, CDR2 SNTAGT. V trimming: 6 bases; J trimming: 6 bases; junction bases outside the gene matches: 3. CDR3 in amino acids: CASRASGGDTQYF. CDR3 in DNA: TGTGCCAGCAGAGCTAGCGGGGGTGATACGCAGTATTTT.

V is TRBV9 and J is TRBJ2-2, with 8 bases matching TRBD1. The CDR3 extends over 17 amino acids. CDR1 is SGDLS, CDR2 YYNGEE, per germline. The ends lost 4 bases at V and 2 bases at J; junction bases unmatched: 10. The CDR3 DNA reads as TGTGCCAGCAGCCCCAGGCAGGGGGCCGTCAACACCGGGGAGCTGTTTTTT. Protein product: CASSPRQGAVNTGELFF.

This sequence joins TRBV14 and TRBJ2-6; D is ambiguous. In germline, CDR1 is SGHDN, CDR2 FVKESK. This CDR3 is 17 amino acids long. The V end was cut by 0 bases, the J end by 2 bases, with 11 bases between. The CDR3 bases are TGTGCCAGCAGCCAAGATTTAGATCCTACTGGGGCCAACGTCCTGACTTTC. Translated, it gives CASSQDLDPTGANVLTF. Supplemented by reference TRBV14 and TRBJ2-6, the full variable domain reads EAGVTQFPSHSVIEKGQTVTLRCDPISGHDNLYWYRRVMGKEIKFLLHFVKESKQDESGMPNNRFLAERTGGTYSTLKVQPAELEDSGVYFCASSQDLDPTGANVLTFGAGSRLTVL.

The V call is TRBV18, the J call TRBJ2-7; D remains unclear. Germline loops: CDR1 KGHSH, CDR2 LQKENI. The V end lost 8 bases, the J end lost 0 bases, and 11 bases lay between the germline ends. The CDR3 is made up of 13 amino acids. The CDR3 is CASRSRSSYEQYF. The CDR3, as DNA: TGTGCCAGCCGGAGCAGGAGCTCCTACGAGCAGTACTTC. Complete variable domain (other parts from reference TRBV18 and TRBJ2-7): NAGVMQNPRHLVRRRGQEARLRCSPMKGHSHVYWYRQLPEEGLKFMVYLQKENIIDESGMPKERFSAEFPKEGPSILRIQQVVRGDSAAYFCASRSRSSYEQYFGPGTRLTVT.

This clone was recorded once. The gene calls are TRBV27 and TRBJ1-2; D uncertain. The germline V gene encodes CDR1 MNHEY and CDR2 SMNVEV (reference sequence). This CDR3 comprises 13 residues. The germline V and J ends were trimmed by 1 base and 8 bases, with 11 bases remaining between them. The CDR3 sequence is CASSLLQAGGYTF. The CDR3, as DNA: TGTGCCAGCAGTTTATTGCAGGCTGGGGGCTACACCTTC.

The chain combines TRBV7-2 with TRBJ1-6; unclear D gene. There are 14 residues in the CDR3. With 7 bases removed from V and 7 bases from J, the gap between germline ends came to 14 bases. Per germline, CDR1 SGHTA and CDR2 FQGNSA. The CDR3 region has the DNA TGTGCCAGCACCGTAGCTCCCGCGAATTCACCCCTCCACTTT. It translates to CASTVAPANSPLHF.

In regard to this clone: Other DNA sequences from this sample encode an identical CDR3 as well. V usage is TRBV4-1 and J usage is TRBJ1-2; D is undetermined. This CDR3 has 14 residues. Germline loops: CDR1 MGHRA, CDR2 YSYEKL. Trimming took off 0 bases at V and 4 bases at J, with 9 bases between the two ends. The CDR3 DNA reads as TGCGCCAGCAGCCAAGATCAAGGGTTCTATGGCTACACCTTC. Protein sequence: CASSQDQGFYGYTF.

This CDR3 reads CASSVTSVRTDTQYF. For the CDR3, the DNA is TGCGCCAGCAGCGTTACTAGCGTTCGCACAGATACGCAGTATTTT. The chain uses TRBV5-1 and TRBJ2-3; TRBD2 matches 7 bases. This CDR3 region has 15 residues. Germline loops: CDR1 SGHRS, CDR2 YFSETQ. V shed 4 bases and J 1 base; nucleotides not matched to a gene: 6. Complete variable domain (other parts from reference TRBV5-1 and TRBJ2-3): KAGVTQTPRYLIKTRGQQVTLSCSPISGHRSVSWYQQTPGQGLQFLFEYFSETQRNKGNFPGRFSGRQFSNSRSEMNVSTLELGDSALYLCASSVTSVRTDTQYFGPGTRLTVL.

The chain recombines TRBV18 with TRBJ2-1; D gene uncertain. V lost 6 bases to trimming and J lost 6 bases, with 12 bases between them. CDR1 KGHSH and CDR2 LQKENI come from the germline V gene. The CDR3 loop spans 13 amino acids. CDR3 sequence reads: CASSVETFNEQFF. In DNA, the CDR3 is TGTGCCAGCTCGGTAGAGACTTTCAATGAGCAGTTCTTC.

The chain joins TRBV28 to TRBJ2-1, with D perhaps TRBD1 (6 bases). V dropped 7 bases and J dropped 4 bases, with 26 bases sitting between them. The CDR3 runs 18 residues. Germline CDR1 is MDHEN and CDR2 is SYDVKM. CDR3 DNA: TGTGCCAGCAAGGATAGGGTTCCGGGGACACAGAATTACAATGAGCAGTTCTTC. Translation gives CASKDRVPGTQNYNEQFF. Using reference TRBV28 and TRBJ2-1 for the parts outside the CDR3, the full variable domain is DVKVTQSSRYLVKRTGEKVFLECVQDMDHENMFWYRQDPGLGLRLIYFSYDVKMKEKGDIPEGYSVSREKKERFSLILESASTNQTSMYLCASKDRVPGTQNYNEQFFGPGTRLTVL.

This rearrangement joins TRBV29-1 to TRBJ1-2, with a weak D call TRBD1 (5 bases). The CDR3 loop spans 13 amino acids. V lost 7 bases to trimming and J lost 4 bases, with 16 bases between them. The germline V gene encodes CDR1 SQVTM and CDR2 ANQGSEA. The CDR3 is CSAWSRVTYGYTF. The CDR3 nucleotides are TGCAGCGCCTGGAGCAGGGTGACCTATGGCTACACCTTC.

The rearrangement joins TRBV6-6 to TRBJ2-3; no firm D call. Between the trimmed V and J ends, which lost 4 bases and 2 bases, there was a span of 10 bases. The CDR3 is 14 residues long. The germline V gene encodes CDR1 MNHNY and CDR2 SVGAGI (reference sequence). CDR3 nucleotides: TGTGCCAGCAGTTCCCTGGAGTTCACAGATACGCAGTATTTT. Translating it yields CASSSLEFTDTQYF.

This chain links TRBV27 with TRBJ1-1; a possible D gene is TRBD1 (5 bases). Germline assignment: CDR1 MNHEY and CDR2 SMNVEV (reference sequence). V was pared by 5 bases and J by 1 base, with 17 bases between. This CDR3 is 16 amino acids long. In nucleotides, the CDR3 is TGTGCCAGCAGTAAAGTGGGGCAAAAGGGGAACACTGAAGCTTTCTTT. Translating it yields CASSKVGQKGNTEAFF.

The chain is built from TRBV10-2 and TRBJ1-2; D is unclear. CDR1 and CDR2 from the germline V gene are WSHSY and SAAADI. V shed 3 bases and J shed 1 base, with 9 bases lying between them. CDR3 size: 14 residues. The CDR3 here is CASSEAGINYGYTF. For the CDR3, the DNA is TGCGCCAGCAGTGAAGCGGGGATTAACTATGGCTACACCTTC.

The V call is TRBV5-4, the J call TRBJ1-3; maybe TRBD1 (5 bases). Germline CDR1 reads SGHNT; CDR2 reads YYREEE (reference sequence). The V end lost 4 bases, the J end lost 0 bases, and 11 bases lay between the germline ends. The CDR3 covers 15 residues. The CDR3 sequence: CASSQGDISGNTIYF. As DNA, the CDR3 is TGTGCCAGCAGCCAGGGTGATATCTCTGGAAACACCATATATTTT.

This clone has only one observation. The V call is TRBV6-6, the J call TRBJ2-5; a weak D match, TRBD2 (5 bases). Deletions cut 2 bases from V and 4 bases from J, with 11 bases between. The germline gives CDR1 MNHNY, CDR2 SVGAGI (reference sequence). The CDR3 has 14 residues. The CDR3 bases are TGTGCCAGCAGTTACGGTGGAGGTCTAGAGACCCAGTACTTC. Its translation: CASSYGGGLETQYF.

Worth noting for this clone: The same CDR3 can be traced to other DNA sequences in this sample. This rearrangement joins TRBV5-1 to TRBJ2-5, with 8 positions matching TRBD2. V gave up 1 base and J gave up 5 bases; unmatched junction bases: 4. This CDR3 spans 14 amino acids. CDR1 and CDR2 (germline): SGHRS, YFSETQ. The CDR3 DNA reads as TGCGCCAGCAGCTTGAGCGGGAGTTGGGAGACCCAGTACTTC. It specifies CASSLSGSWETQYF.

Regarding this clone: Other nucleotide sequences in the sample specify the same CDR3. The J gene is TRBJ1-4, the V gene TRBV6-5; D remains ambiguous. Germline V gives CDR1 MNHEY, CDR2 SVGAGI. There are 15 residues in the CDR3. The V end was cut by 0 bases, the J end by 0 bases, with 5 bases between. Here the CDR3 reads CASSYSTATNEKLFF. The DNA of the CDR3 is TGTGCCAGCAGTTACTCTACGGCAACTAATGAAAAACTGTTTTTT.

This chain links TRBV6-1 with TRBJ1-3; D perhaps matches TRBD1 (5 bases). The V end lost 6 bases, the J end lost 0 bases, and 12 bases lay between the germline ends. The length of the CDR3 is 15 residues. Germline V gives CDR1 MNHNS, CDR2 SASEGT. The CDR3 spells CASRLTETSGNTIYF. The DNA of the CDR3 is TGTGCCAGCAGATTGACAGAGACCTCTGGAAACACCATATATTTT.

CDR3 DNA: TGTGCCAGCGGGACCGCACGGAATGAGCAGTTCTTC. Translation: CASGTARNEQFF. This chain joins TRBV28 and TRBJ2-1; D could derive from TRBD1 or TRBD2 (5 bases each). The germline V and J ends were trimmed by 8 bases and 7 bases, with 12 bases remaining between them. Per germline, CDR1 MDHEN and CDR2 SYDVKM. CDR3 size: 12 residues.

This rearrangement joins TRBV30 to TRBJ2-1; TRBD2 might be the D (5 bases). This CDR3 region has 13 residues. The germline V gene encodes CDR1 GTSNPN and CDR2 SVGIG (reference sequence). The V and J ends lost 4 bases and 6 bases respectively, with 13 bases between them. The CDR3 spells CAWNKLGSNEQFF. The CDR3 nucleotides are TGTGCCTGGAATAAACTAGGGAGCAATGAGCAGTTCTTC.

Turning to this clone: This sample also contains other DNA sequences that code for the same CDR3. The chain combines TRBV30 with TRBJ1-5; a possible D gene is TRBD1 (6 bases). This CDR3 spans 16 amino acids. Trimming took off 0 bases at V and 2 bases at J, with 14 bases between the two ends. The germline CDR1 and CDR2 sequences are GTSNPN and SVGIG (reference sequence). The CDR3 sequence is CAWSVRGRGGNQPQHF. In DNA, the CDR3 is TGTGCCTGGAGTGTACGGGGGAGGGGGGGCAATCAGCCCCAGCATTTT.